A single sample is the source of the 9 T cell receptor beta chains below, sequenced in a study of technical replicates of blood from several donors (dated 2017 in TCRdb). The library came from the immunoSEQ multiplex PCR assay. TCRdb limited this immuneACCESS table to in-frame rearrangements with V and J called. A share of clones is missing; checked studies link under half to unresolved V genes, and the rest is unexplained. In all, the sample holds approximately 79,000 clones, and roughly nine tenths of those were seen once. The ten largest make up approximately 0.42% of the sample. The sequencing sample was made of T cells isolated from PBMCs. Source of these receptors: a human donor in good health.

The CDR3 nucleotides read TGTGCCAGCAGTGACTACACTGAAGCTTTCTTT. Its translation: CASSDYTEAFF. This chain joins TRBV6-1 and TRBJ1-1; D gene ambiguous. CDR1 MNHNS and CDR2 SASEGT come from the germline V gene. V was shortened by 3 bases and J by 3 bases, with 2 bases between the two germline ends. There are 11 residues in the CDR3.

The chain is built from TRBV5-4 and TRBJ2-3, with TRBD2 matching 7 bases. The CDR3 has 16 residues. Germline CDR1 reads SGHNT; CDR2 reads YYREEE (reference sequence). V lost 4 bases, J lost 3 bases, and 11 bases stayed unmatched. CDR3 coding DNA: TGTGCCAGCAGCCATCACCGGGACTACGTAACAGATACGCAGTATTTT. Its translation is CASSHHRDYVTDTQYF.

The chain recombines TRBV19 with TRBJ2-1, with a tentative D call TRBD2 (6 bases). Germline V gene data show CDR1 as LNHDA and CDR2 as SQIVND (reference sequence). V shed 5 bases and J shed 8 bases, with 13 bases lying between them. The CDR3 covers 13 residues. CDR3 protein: CASSFGTGDEQFF. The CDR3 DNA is TGTGCCAGTAGTTTCGGGACTGGGGATGAGCAGTTCTTC.

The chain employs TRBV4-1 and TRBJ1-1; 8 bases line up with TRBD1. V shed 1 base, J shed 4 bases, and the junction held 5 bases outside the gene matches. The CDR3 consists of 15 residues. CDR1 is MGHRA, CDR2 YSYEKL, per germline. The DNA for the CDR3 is TGCGCCAGCAGCCAAGCACAGGGGGGGAGCACTGAAGCTTTCTTT. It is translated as CASSQAQGGSTEAFF.

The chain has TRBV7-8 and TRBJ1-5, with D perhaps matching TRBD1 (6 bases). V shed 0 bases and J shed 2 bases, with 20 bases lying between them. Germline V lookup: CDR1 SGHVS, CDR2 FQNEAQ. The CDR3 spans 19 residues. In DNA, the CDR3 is TGTGCCAGCAGCTTAGCGTGGATAGGGGGAGTGGAGGGCAATCAGCCCCAGCATTTT. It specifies CASSLAWIGGVEGNQPQHF. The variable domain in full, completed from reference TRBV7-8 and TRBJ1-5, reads GAGVSQSPRYKVAKRGQDVALRCDPISGHVSLFWYQQALGQGPEFLTYFQNEAQLDKSGLPSDRFFAERPEGSVSTLKIQRTQQEDSAVYLCASSLAWIGGVEGNQPQHFGDGTRLSIL.

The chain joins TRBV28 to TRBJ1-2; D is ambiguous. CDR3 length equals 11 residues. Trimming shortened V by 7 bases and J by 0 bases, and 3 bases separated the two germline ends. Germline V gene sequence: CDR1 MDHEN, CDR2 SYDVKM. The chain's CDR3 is CASTANYGYTF. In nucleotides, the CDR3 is TGTGCCAGCACAGCTAACTATGGCTACACCTTC.

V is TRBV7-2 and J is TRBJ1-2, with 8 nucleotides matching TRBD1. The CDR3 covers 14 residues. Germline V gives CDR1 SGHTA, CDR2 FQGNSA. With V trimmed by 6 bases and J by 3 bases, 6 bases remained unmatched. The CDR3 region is CASSPRDRHYGYTF. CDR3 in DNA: TGTGCCAGCAGTCCACGGGACAGGCACTATGGCTACACCTTC.

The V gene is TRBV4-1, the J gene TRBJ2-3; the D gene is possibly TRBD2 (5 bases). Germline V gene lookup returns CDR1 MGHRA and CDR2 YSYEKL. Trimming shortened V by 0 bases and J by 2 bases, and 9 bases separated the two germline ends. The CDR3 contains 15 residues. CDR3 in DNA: TGCGCCAGCAGCCAAGAAAAGCGGTTCACAGATACGCAGTATTTT. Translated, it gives CASSQEKRFTDTQYF.

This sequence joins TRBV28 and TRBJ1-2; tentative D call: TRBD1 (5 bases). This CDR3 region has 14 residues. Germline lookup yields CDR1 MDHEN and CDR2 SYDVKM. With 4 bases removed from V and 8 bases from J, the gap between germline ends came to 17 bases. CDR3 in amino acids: CASSSPDKVYGYTF. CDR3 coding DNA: TGTGCCAGCAGTTCTCCGGACAAGGTATACGGCTACACCTTC.